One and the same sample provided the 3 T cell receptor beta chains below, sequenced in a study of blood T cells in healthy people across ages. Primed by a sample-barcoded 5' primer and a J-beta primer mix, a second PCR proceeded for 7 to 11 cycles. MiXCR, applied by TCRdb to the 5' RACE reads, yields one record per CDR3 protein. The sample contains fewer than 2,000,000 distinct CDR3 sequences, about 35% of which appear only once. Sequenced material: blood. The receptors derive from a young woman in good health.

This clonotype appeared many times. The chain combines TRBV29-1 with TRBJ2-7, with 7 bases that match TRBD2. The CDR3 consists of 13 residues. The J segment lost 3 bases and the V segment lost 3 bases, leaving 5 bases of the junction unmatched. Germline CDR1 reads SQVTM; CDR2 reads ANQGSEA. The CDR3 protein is CSVERGSGYEQYF. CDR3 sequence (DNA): TGCAGCGTTGAGCGGGGGTCGGGCTACGAGCAGTACTTC.

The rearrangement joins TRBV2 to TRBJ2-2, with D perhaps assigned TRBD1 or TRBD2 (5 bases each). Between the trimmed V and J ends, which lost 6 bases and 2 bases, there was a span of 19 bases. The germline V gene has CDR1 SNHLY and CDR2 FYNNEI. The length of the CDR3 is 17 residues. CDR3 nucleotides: TGTGCCAGCAGCCCCCCCACGGGGCACCTTAACACCGGGGAGCTGTTTTTT. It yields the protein CASSPPTGHLNTGELFF.

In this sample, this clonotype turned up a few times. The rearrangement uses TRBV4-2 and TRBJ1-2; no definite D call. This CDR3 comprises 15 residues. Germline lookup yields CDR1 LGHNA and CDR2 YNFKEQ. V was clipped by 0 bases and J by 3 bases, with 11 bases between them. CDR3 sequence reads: CASSQEAGTDYGYTF. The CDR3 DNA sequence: TGTGCCAGCAGCCAAGAAGCGGGCACGGACTATGGCTACACCTTC.